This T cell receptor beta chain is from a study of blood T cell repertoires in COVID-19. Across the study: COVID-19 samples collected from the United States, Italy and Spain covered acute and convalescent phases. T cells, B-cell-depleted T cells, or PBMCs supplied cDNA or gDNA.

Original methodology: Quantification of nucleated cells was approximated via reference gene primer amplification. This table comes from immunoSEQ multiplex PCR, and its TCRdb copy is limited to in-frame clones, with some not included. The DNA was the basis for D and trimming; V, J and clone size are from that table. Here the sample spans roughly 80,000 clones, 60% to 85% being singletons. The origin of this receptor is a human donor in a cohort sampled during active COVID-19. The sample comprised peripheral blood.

Here the CDR3 DNA reads TGTGCCTGGAGTGGGTCCGGGGGGATTGGAAACACCATATATTTT. This encodes CAWSGSGGIGNTIYF. The chain uses TRBV30 and TRBJ1-3, with D perhaps matching TRBD1 (5 bases). CDR1 and CDR2 from the germline V gene are GTSNPN and SVGIG (reference sequence). The CDR3 consists of 15 residues. V lost 1 base, J lost 3 bases, and 13 bases lay in between.